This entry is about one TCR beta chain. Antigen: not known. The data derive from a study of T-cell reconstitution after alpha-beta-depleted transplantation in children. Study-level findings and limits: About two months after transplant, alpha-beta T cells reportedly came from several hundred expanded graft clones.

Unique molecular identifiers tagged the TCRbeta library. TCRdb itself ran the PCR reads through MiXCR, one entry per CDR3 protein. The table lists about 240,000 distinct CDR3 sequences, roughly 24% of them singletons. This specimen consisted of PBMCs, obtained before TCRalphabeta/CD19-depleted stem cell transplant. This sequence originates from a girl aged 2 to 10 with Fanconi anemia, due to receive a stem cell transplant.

The CDR3 sequence is CASSEVVSYNEQFF. The CDR3 nucleotides are TGTGCCAGCAGTGAGGTTGTCTCCTACAATGAGCAGTTCTTC. The rearrangement links TRBV2 to TRBJ2-1; D not certain. The CDR3 has 14 amino acids. The V gene lost 3 bases and the J gene lost 0 bases, with 6 bases spanning the gap. CDR1 and CDR2 (germline): SNHLY, FYNNEI.